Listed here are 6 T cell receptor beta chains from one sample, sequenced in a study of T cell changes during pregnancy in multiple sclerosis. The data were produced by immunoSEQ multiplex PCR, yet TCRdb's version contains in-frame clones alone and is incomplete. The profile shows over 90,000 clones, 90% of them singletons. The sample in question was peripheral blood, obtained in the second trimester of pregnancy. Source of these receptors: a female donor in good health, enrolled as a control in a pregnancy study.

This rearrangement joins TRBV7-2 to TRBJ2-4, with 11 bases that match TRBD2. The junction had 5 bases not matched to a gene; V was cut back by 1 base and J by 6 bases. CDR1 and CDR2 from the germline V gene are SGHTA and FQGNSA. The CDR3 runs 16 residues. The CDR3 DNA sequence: TGTGCCAGCAGCTTAGAAATAGCGGGAGGGGGAAACATTCAGTACTTC. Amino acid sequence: CASSLEIAGGGNIQYF.

The CDR3: CASSPSGRPLSSYNEQFF. The CDR3 DNA follows: TGCGCCAGCAGCCCGAGCGGGAGGCCTCTTTCTTCCTACAATGAGCAGTTCTTC. J is TRBJ2-1 and V is TRBV5-1; 9 bases map to TRBD2. After removal of 4 bases from V and 1 base from J, the junction contained 12 bases not matched to a gene. The germline gives CDR1 SGHRS, CDR2 YFSETQ. This CDR3 comprises 18 residues.

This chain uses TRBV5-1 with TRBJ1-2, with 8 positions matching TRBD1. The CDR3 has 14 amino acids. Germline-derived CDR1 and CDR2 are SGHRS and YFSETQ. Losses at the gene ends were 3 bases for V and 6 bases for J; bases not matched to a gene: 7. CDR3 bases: TGCGCCAGCAGCTGGACAGGGCCGCGCGATGGCTACACCTTC. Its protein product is CASSWTGPRDGYTF.

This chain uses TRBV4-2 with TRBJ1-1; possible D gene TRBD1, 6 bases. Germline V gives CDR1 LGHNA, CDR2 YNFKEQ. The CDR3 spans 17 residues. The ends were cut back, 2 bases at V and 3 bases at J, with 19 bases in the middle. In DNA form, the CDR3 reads TGTGCCAGCAGCCAACGTTCTCACAGGGTCGCAGACACTGAAGCTTTCTTT. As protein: CASSQRSHRVADTEAFF.

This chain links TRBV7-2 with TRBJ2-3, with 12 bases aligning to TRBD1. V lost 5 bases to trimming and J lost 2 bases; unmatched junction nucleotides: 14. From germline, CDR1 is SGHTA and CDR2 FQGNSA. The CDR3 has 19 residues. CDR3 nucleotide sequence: TGTGCCAGCAGCGTCGGGACAGGGGGCGCCTTCGCACTCACAGATACGCAGTATTTT. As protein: CASSVGTGGAFALTDTQYF. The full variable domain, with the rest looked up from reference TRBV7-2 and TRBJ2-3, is GAGVSQSPSNKVTEKGKDVELRCDPISGHTALYWYRQSLGQGLEFLIYFQGNSAPDKSGLPSDRFSAERTGGSVSTLTIQRTQQEDSAVYLCASSVGTGGAFALTDTQYFGPGTRLTVL.

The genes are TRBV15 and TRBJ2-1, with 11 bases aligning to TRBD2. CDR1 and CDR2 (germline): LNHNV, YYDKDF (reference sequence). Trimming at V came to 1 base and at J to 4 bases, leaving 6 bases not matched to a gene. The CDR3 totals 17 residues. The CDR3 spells CATSRAPTSGRYNEQFF. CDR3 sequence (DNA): TGTGCCACCAGCAGAGCTCCAACTAGCGGGAGATACAATGAGCAGTTCTTC.